This entry concerns a single T cell receptor beta chain. The antigen is undetermined. The same CDR3 can be traced to other DNA sequences in this sample. The CDR3 runs 15 residues. J gave up 3 bases and V 2 bases, and 3 bases lay outside the gene matches. Germline loops: CDR1 LNHDA, CDR2 SQIVND (reference sequence). The sample is drawn from a study of cytomegalovirus exposure and HLA in healthy donors. Study results and caveats: For most subjects, TCR beta sequences were reported to predict HLA-A and HLA-B alleles with accuracy. The study found most TCR sequences rare, yet found some public TCRs in many donors. The authors enumerated 164 TCR beta chains as linked to cytomegalovirus. In a later analysis, compared with equally common non-associated chains, HLA-associated beta chains were more expanded.

13 Jbeta primers and 60 Vbeta primers were used for the PCR. Method: immunoSEQ multiplex PCR; TCRdb's copy keeps in-frame clones and lacks some. This sample has roughly 160,000 clones, with 75% to 85% found just once. The TCR sequence derives from a man aged 25 to 45 in good health and CMV-seronegative. This sequence joins TRBV19 and TRBJ2-3; TRBD2 agrees at 9 bases. Sequenced input: PBMCs. CDR3 amino acids: CASSILAGRTDTQYF. CDR3 DNA: TGTGCCAGTAGTATACTAGCGGGGAGGACAGATACGCAGTATTTT.